The clone carrying this TCR beta chain was detected only once. CDR1 is SSHAT, CDR2 FNYEAQ, per germline (reference sequence). This CDR3 is built from 15 residues. Trimming left V 5 bases short and J 2 bases short, with 15 bases between. The sample belongs to a study of T cells in localized non-small cell lung cancer. Assay: immunoSEQ multiplex PCR; the TCRdb copy retains only in-frame clones and omits some. The repertoire holds about 41,000 clones, around 83% seen once, with approximately 8.6% in the top ten. The gene calls are TRBV7-7 and TRBJ1-1; D is uncertain. The clonotype comes from a man aged 35-69 years with stage II lung adenocarcinoma. The source was PBMCs, collected before any cancer treatment. CDR3 protein: CASSAPGAANTEAFF. CDR3 bases: TGTGCCAGCAGCGCTCCGGGAGCAGCCAACACTGAAGCTTTCTTT.